This T cell receptor beta chain was recovered during a study of spatial heterogeneity in lung cancer (dated by TCRdb to between 2017 and 2020). General notes on the study: The donors were around 69 patients from the lung TRACERx cohort who had early-stage, untreated non-small cell lung cancer. In the raw uncorrected reads, each unique combination of TCR and UMI appeared more than ten times on average. Nonsynonymous mutation counts, determined by whole-exome sequencing of tumor tissue, were related to features of the TCR repertoire. TCR alpha and beta repertoires were quantitatively compared across multiple tumor regions, matched nontumor lung and blood in non-small cell lung cancer. At surgery, both alpha and beta chains were TCR-sequenced in 220 tumor regions, fewer than 80 matched nontumor lung samples and a few dozen PBMC samples. Follow-up PBMC samples were sequenced whenever the samples were available, and the median time to follow-up was about 22 months after resection. More beta-chain than alpha-chain transcripts were consistently detected, likely reflecting higher beta-chain transcript abundance.

Libraries were prepared through 5' RACE. TCRdb names NextSeq 500 as the instrument used. In the TCR library protocol, a unique molecular identifier was attached to each TCR cDNA molecule so that PCR and sequencing errors could be corrected. From the authors' description of their analysis: Decombinator tools were used for TCR identification, UMI-based error correction and CDR3 extraction. Expanded TCRs were defined as those above a frequency of 2 per 1,000, corresponding to the top 1% of the tumor frequency distribution. Renyi diversity was calculated using the R vegan package after each repertoire was subsampled 100 times to 5,000 TCRs. CDR3 similarity networks were built from amino acid triplet string-kernel similarity, connecting CDR3s with pairwise similarity above 0.82. Using fastp trimming at Q25 and MiXCR clonotype assembly, TCRdb reanalyzed the public sequencing data and kept in-frame beta chains. Every distinct CDR3 protein forms one entry, paired with its most common genes and DNA. In this record, the V and J calls reflect TCRdb's handling and not the investigators' own analysis. In this sample the table shows 45,000 to 50,000 distinct CDR3 sequences, roughly 10% of which occur a single time. The ten most abundant clones make up 30% to 40% of the sample.

In the paper's terms, the time point label means: blood at routine non-recurrence follow-up after resection. Whole RNA extracted from tumor and nontumor lung tissue, or from cryopreserved PBMC samples, was used for TCR sequencing without cell sorting. A patient was chosen for TCR sequencing only when enough RNA was available from at least two tumor regions. General conclusions and limits of the study: Ubiquitous expanded tumor TCRs showed up in blood more often at tumor resection than at routine follow-up. Confirming at a functional level the hypothesis that regional TCRs recognize regional mutations was considered to require additional single-cell paired TCR alpha and beta sequencing. Only approximately 13 patients were included in comparisons of baseline and follow-up blood repertoires.

Comment on this clonotype: Its specific antigen is unknown. An end of the junction differs from the germline gene, which may be a read error.

The CDR3 measures 14 amino acids from cysteine to phenylalanine. Of all the DNA, just the CDR3 is kept, 42 bases in frame from base 1. CDR1 and CDR2, per the germline V gene, are MNHEY and SVGAGI. Material: PBMCs, obtained at follow-up. The TCR originated in a male donor with early-stage non-small cell lung cancer. This receptor chain uses TRBV6-5 and TRBJ1-1, and TRBD1 may be the D gene, going by 6 matching bases. The DNA sequence is given as TGTGCAAGCAGTACGGACAGTCTGAACACTGAAGCTTTCTTT. It translates as CASSTDSLNTEAFF.